These 20 T cell receptor beta chains were all obtained from the same sample, sequenced in a study of identical twins. TCRdb reanalysed the 5' RACE reads using MiXCR and keeps one entry per CDR3 protein. The table includes about 810,000 distinct CDR3 sequences, approximately 13% detected once. The same data also went into a second study, on yellow fever vaccine responses in identical twins.

The sequenced sample consisted of PBMCs. The receptors derive from a woman aged 18-29 years in good health.

This clonotype has at least ten counts. This chain connects TRBV4-1 to TRBJ2-3; D is perhaps TRBD1 or TRBD2 (5 bases each). The CDR3 loop spans 17 amino acids. Trimming took 4 bases from V and 5 from J, leaving 22 bases between them. Per germline, CDR1 MGHRA and CDR2 YSYEKL. The CDR3 DNA follows: TGCGCCAGCAGCCTTGTAGGGGTGGAGGTTGGAGTAGATACGCAGTATTTT. It is translated as CASSLVGVEVGVDTQYF.

In this sample, this clonotype turned up many times. The CDR3 reads CSASGDSNQPQHF. The DNA for the CDR3 is TGCAGTGCTAGTGGGGACTCCAATCAGCCCCAGCATTTT. The chain uses TRBV20-1 and TRBJ1-5; tentatively, D is TRBD1 (5 bases). CDR1 and CDR2 from the germline V gene are DFQATT and SNEGSKA (reference sequence). The length of the CDR3 is 13 residues. The V gene lost 3 bases and the J gene lost 3 bases, with 9 bases spanning the gap.

The V call is TRBV13, the J call TRBJ2-5, with 9 bases fitting TRBD2. V lost 3 bases, J lost 4 bases, and 9 bases stayed unmatched. CDR3 length: 16 residues. Germline CDR1 is PRHDT and CDR2 is FYEKMQ (reference sequence). The DNA for the CDR3 is TGTGCCAGCAGCTTGCGGGGGGGCGGGTACCCAGAGACCCAGTACTTC. This gives the protein CASSLRGGGYPETQYF.

This clonotype turned up a few times. The chain combines TRBV12-3 or TRBV12-4 with TRBJ1-1, with 9 positions matching TRBD1. This CDR3 has 17 amino acids. Losses at the gene ends were 1 base for V and 1 base for J; bases not matched to a gene: 7. This CDR3 reads CASSLGRDRVPNTEAFF. The DNA of the CDR3 is TGTGCCAGCAGTTTAGGCCGGGACAGGGTACCGAACACTGAAGCTTTCTTT.

V is TRBV7-8 and J is TRBJ2-5; D remains ambiguous. The CDR3 extends over 14 amino acids. Germline V lookup: CDR1 SGHVS, CDR2 FQNEAQ. Trimming left V 1 base short and J 5 bases short, with 11 bases between. The DNA for the CDR3 is TGTGCCAGCAGCTTAGTTGATGGGGTCGAGACCCAGTACTTC. This encodes CASSLVDGVETQYF.

The table lists this clonotype with a few counts. J is TRBJ2-5 and V is TRBV12-3 or TRBV12-4; TRBD2 matches 8 bases. The CDR3 covers 14 residues. The ends lost 6 bases at V and 7 bases at J; junction bases unmatched: 10. In nucleotides, the CDR3 is TGTGCCAGCAGCACCGGGGGGGTTGTGGTGACCCAGTACTTC. It yields the protein CASSTGGVVVTQYF.

This clonotype was seen only a few times. The V call is TRBV2, the J call TRBJ1-1; 11 bases line up with TRBD1. In germline, CDR1 is SNHLY, CDR2 FYNNEI. Trimming at V came to 1 base and at J to 2 bases, leaving 3 bases not matched to a gene. This CDR3 is 16 amino acids long. Written as DNA, the CDR3 is TGTGCCAGCAGTGAAGAGGGACAGGGGGTAAACACTGAAGCTTTCTTT. Translation: CASSEEGQGVNTEAFF.

This chain links TRBV7-9 with TRBJ2-1; D gene unclear. This CDR3 contains 13 residues. Germline CDR1 SEHNR, CDR2 FQNEAQ (reference sequence). Deletions cut 4 bases from V and 4 bases from J, with 8 bases between. CDR3: CASSSHLYNEQFF. The DNA for the CDR3 is TGTGCCAGCAGCTCTCACCTATACAATGAGCAGTTCTTC.

The chain joins TRBV12-3 or TRBV12-4 to TRBJ2-5; no clear D. V was pared by 5 bases and J by 5 bases, with 15 bases between. The CDR3 spans 14 residues. Here the CDR3 DNA reads TGTGCCAGCAGTCTGGACCAAACCTCGGAGACCCAGTACTTC. Protein sequence: CASSLDQTSETQYF.

This clonotype has only a few counts. V gene TRBV3-1 combines with J gene TRBJ1-1, with 7 bases identical to TRBD1. The CDR3 totals 13 residues. Germline V gene sequence: CDR1 LGHDT, CDR2 YNNKEL (reference sequence). The V segment lost 7 bases and the J segment 4 bases; nucleotides outside the gene matches: 6. CDR3 DNA sequence: TGTGCCAGCAACCGACAGGGTAGCACTGAAGCTTTCTTT. This translates into CASNRQGSTEAFF.

The V gene is TRBV7-6, the J gene TRBJ1-6; D ambiguous. V was clipped by 8 bases and J by 5 bases, with 16 bases between them. This CDR3 is built from 15 residues. Germline-derived CDR1 and CDR2 are SGHVS and FNYEAQ. In DNA form, the CDR3 reads TGTGCCAGCTCTGCCAACCCGAGCCATAATTCACCCCTCCACTTT. It specifies CASSANPSHNSPLHF.

The genes are TRBV18 and TRBJ2-5; 8 bases fit TRBD1. Trimming cost V 4 bases and J 5 bases; bases outside gene matches: 3. The CDR3 extends over 13 amino acids. Germline V gene sequence: CDR1 KGHSH, CDR2 LQKENI. The CDR3 loop reads CASSRRGLETQYF. CDR3 DNA: TGTGCCAGCTCACGCAGGGGGCTTGAGACCCAGTACTTC. Full variable domain (remainder filled in from reference TRBV18 and TRBJ2-5): NAGVMQNPRHLVRRRGQEARLRCSPMKGHSHVYWYRQLPEEGLKFMVYLQKENIIDESGMPKERFSAEFPKEGPSILRIQQVVRGDSAAYFCASSRRGLETQYFGPGTRLLVL.

This clonotype was seen more than once but under ten times. The CDR3 coding sequence is TGTGCCACCAGCAGAGAGGAAGGTGGTACGCAGTATTTT. Protein sequence: CATSREEGGTQYF. The chain recombines TRBV15 with TRBJ2-3; no firm D call. Between the trimmed V and J ends, which lost 0 bases and 8 bases, there was a span of 9 bases. In germline, CDR1 is LNHNV, CDR2 YYDKDF (reference sequence). The CDR3 runs 13 residues.

The CDR3 DNA is TGTGCCAGCAGTTACGGGCTCACACTCTACAATGAGCAGTTCTTC. Encoded protein: CASSYGLTLYNEQFF. This chain links TRBV6-2 or TRBV6-3 with TRBJ2-1; D not resolved. The germline CDR1 and CDR2 sequences are MNHEY and SVGEGT. The length of the CDR3 is 15 residues. V lost 2 bases to trimming and J lost 3 bases, with 11 bases between them.

This clonotype was detected only a few times. The chain joins TRBV20-1 to TRBJ2-1; maybe TRBD2 (6 bases). Germline-derived CDR1 and CDR2 are DFQATT and SNEGSKA (reference sequence). The CDR3 has 14 amino acids. The V end lost 1 base, the J end lost 6 bases, and 13 bases lay between the germline ends. The CDR3 DNA reads TGCAGTGCTAGAGGTTTAGCGGTAATCAATGAGCAGTTCTTC. The encoded protein is CSARGLAVINEQFF.

This clonotype was seen only a few times. V usage is TRBV7-9 and J usage is TRBJ1-1; TRBD1 matches 8 bases. Germline-derived CDR1 and CDR2 are SEHNR and FQNEAQ (reference sequence). J lost 5 bases, V lost 8 bases, and 4 bases had no gene match. This CDR3 comprises 12 residues. CDR3 residues: CASLRTGTEAFF. The CDR3 DNA follows: TGTGCCAGCTTAAGGACAGGGACTGAAGCTTTCTTT.

This clonotype was detected many times. This rearrangement joins TRBV5-5 to TRBJ2-7, with TRBD1 identical over 7 bases. Germline-derived CDR1 and CDR2 are SGHKS and YYEKEE (reference sequence). The V and J ends lost 4 bases and 2 bases, in that order; junction bases with no gene match: 6. The CDR3 is 14 residues long. CDR3 nucleotides: TGTGCCAGCAGCCCAGGGGGACAGACCTACGAGCAGTACGTC. It is translated as CASSPGGQTYEQYV.

This clonotype has only a few counts. This sequence joins TRBV27 and TRBJ1-2; 8 nucleotides align to TRBD1. There are 14 residues in the CDR3. Germline values: CDR1 MNHEY, CDR2 SMNVEV (reference sequence). V trimming: 8 bases; J trimming: 4 bases; junction bases outside the gene matches: 9. The CDR3 DNA is TGTGCCAGCCAGAAGGCCAGGGGGCTCTATGGCTACACCTTC. It codes for CASQKARGLYGYTF.

The chain links TRBV20-1 to TRBJ2-7; 7 bases are a match to TRBD1. Per the germline V gene, CDR1 is DFQATT and CDR2 is SNEGSKA (reference sequence). There are 14 residues in the CDR3. V gave up 6 bases and J gave up 2 bases; unmatched junction bases: 10. CDR3 DNA sequence: TGCAGTGCCCATGGACAGGAAGAAACCTACGAGCAGTACTTC. Its translation is CSAHGQEETYEQYF.

The rearrangement uses TRBV5-1 and TRBJ2-6; 13 bases fit TRBD2. V lost 4 bases, J lost 4 bases, and 14 bases stayed unmatched. The CDR3 totals 20 residues. The germline gives CDR1 SGHRS, CDR2 YFSETQ. CDR3 protein: CASSRPGLAGSSGGANVLTF. CDR3 DNA: TGCGCCAGCAGCCGACCGGGACTAGCGGGGTCCTCTGGGGGGGCCAACGTCCTGACTTTC.